The rows below give T cell receptor beta chains drawn from one sample of a study of T cells in Graves' hyperthyroidism and ophthalmopathy. TCRdb reprocessed the multiplex PCR reads with MiXCR, giving one entry per CDR3 protein. The sample carries roughly 750,000 distinct CDR3 sequences, about a sixth recorded once. The sample consisted of blood. The receptors shown here come from a man between 18 and 35 years old with Graves' hyperthyroidism. CDR3s include the opening cysteine and the closing phenylalanine or tryptophan.

TRBV19,TRBJ1-5,CASSSTGLSNQPQHF
TRBV7-9,TRBJ2-5,CASSLGGGGAEETQYF
TRBV4-1,TRBJ2-7,CASSQGRARGSYEQYF
TRBV12-3/TRBV12-4,TRBJ2-3,CASSHVGSTDTQYF
TRBV6-1,TRBJ1-5,CASSSDREHQPQHF
TRBV18,TRBJ2-7,CASSPQAGGPSDEQYF
TRBV24-1,TRBJ2-5,CATSGIRGGGKETQYF
TRBV20-1,TRBJ1-2,CSARVMDERYYGYTF
TRBV4-2,TRBJ1-2,CASSQRGQGNGYTF
TRBV20-1,TRBJ2-2,CSASGSGSWGGELFF
TRBV18,TRBJ2-7,CASSPRTGTSSYEQYF
TRBV28,TRBJ2-1,CASSLGPGRYEQFF
TRBV7-9,TRBJ2-2,CASNSGNTGELFF
TRBV28,TRBJ1-2,CASSYGANYGYTF
TRBV6-1,TRBJ2-7,CASSLRLAGVSYEQYF
TRBV19,TRBJ2-1,CASSPIAEFYNEQFF
TRBV7-8,TRBJ2-7,CASSPGTGSEQYF